This T cell receptor beta chain was profiled in a study of cytomegalovirus exposure and HLA in healthy donors. V was shortened by 1 base and J by 3 bases, with 15 bases between the two germline ends. The CDR3 sequence is 16 residues long. Germline CDR1 reads SGDLS; CDR2 reads YYNGEE. Study results and caveats: Many donors carried some public TCRs, although rarity characterized most TCR sequences. There were 164 TCR beta chains listed as cytomegalovirus-associated. Follow-up analysis found HLA locus-dependent TCR association rates, highest for DRB1 and lowest for HLA-C. Productive status was seen about 87% or about 30% of the time for most TCR beta V segments in an earlier analysis.

A word on this clone: Antigen: not known.

PCR was performed using 60 Vbeta and 13 Jbeta primers. Method: immunoSEQ multiplex PCR; TCRdb's copy keeps in-frame clones and lacks some. The table lists under 150,000 clones, 55% to 75% of them singletons. The sequence was obtained from a human donor in good health. The rearrangement links TRBV9 to TRBJ2-3; D remains unclear. Source material: PBMCs. The CDR3 sequence is CASSVSSSGSTDTQYF. The CDR3 nucleotides are TGTGCCAGCAGCGTATCATCGTCAGGCAGTACAGATACGCAGTATTTT.